This T cell receptor beta chain comes out of a study of blood T cells in healthy people across ages. Study-level results: In older individuals, TCR beta diversity per million T cells was lower, falling roughly linearly with age.

With regard to this clonotype: The antigen is not known.

Germline V gene lookup returns CDR1 DFQATT and CDR2 SNEGSKA (reference sequence). V lost 0 bases to trimming and J lost 4 bases, with 16 bases between them. The CDR3 loop spans 17 amino acids. Sample-barcoded 5' priming and a J-beta primer mix drove a second PCR of about 7 to 12 cycles. TCRdb re-analysed the 5' RACE reads in MiXCR, keeping a single row per CDR3 protein. The sample shows approximately 850,000 distinct CDR3 sequences, roughly 44% of them seen only once. The TCR was taken from a man between 60 and 70 years old in good health. V is TRBV20-1 and J is TRBJ2-6; perhaps TRBD1 as D (6 bases). The specimen sequenced was blood. The CDR3 region is CSARDLDSSPGANVLTF. DNA of the CDR3: TGCAGTGCTAGAGACTTGGACAGCTCTCCGGGGGCCAACGTCCTGACTTTC.